This record covers a single TCR beta chain. The antigen is unknown. Vbeta (60) and Jbeta (13) primers were used in the PCR. TCRdb's table, derived via immunoSEQ multiplex PCR, lists solely in-frame clones and lacks some. The table lists 100,000 to 150,000 clones, 60% to 85% of them singletons, with 1.5% in the top ten. CDR1 is MGHRA and CDR2 is YSYEKL in the germline V gene. J was trimmed by 4 bases and V by 4 bases; bases with no gene match: 1. This CDR3 has 16 amino acids. The source of the sample is a study of cytomegalovirus exposure and HLA in healthy donors. Study-wide results and caveats: Within an earlier analysis, most TCR beta V segments proved productive either about 87% or about 30% of the time. Of the V segments, some could not be distinguished, including TRBV6-2 and TRBV6-3, and were excluded. No immune exposure information besides CMV serostatus was available. Across donors, presence/absence analyses took sequencing depth to be roughly uniform.

The origin of this receptor is a woman between 18 and 30 years old in good health and CMV-seronegative. The sequencing sample was made of PBMCs. This sequence joins TRBV4-1 and TRBJ2-1, with 16 nucleotides matching TRBD2. CDR3 nucleotide sequence: TGCGCCAGCAGCCCGGGACTAGCGGGAGGGTACAATGAGCAGTTCTTC. This sequence encodes CASSPGLAGGYNEQFF.